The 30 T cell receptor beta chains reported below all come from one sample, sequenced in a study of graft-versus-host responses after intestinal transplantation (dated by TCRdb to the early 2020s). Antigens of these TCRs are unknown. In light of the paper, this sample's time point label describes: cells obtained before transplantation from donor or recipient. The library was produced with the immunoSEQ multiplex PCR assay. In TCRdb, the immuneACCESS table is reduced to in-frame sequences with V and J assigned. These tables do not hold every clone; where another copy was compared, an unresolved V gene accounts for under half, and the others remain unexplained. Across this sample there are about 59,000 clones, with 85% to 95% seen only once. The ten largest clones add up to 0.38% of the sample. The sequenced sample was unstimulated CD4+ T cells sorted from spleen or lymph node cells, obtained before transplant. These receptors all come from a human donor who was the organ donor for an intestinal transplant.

The CDR3 DNA sequence: TGTGCCAGCAGCCAAAAGGGGGGAGAAAAACTGTTTTTT. It specifies CASSQKGGEKLFF. The V gene is TRBV7-9, the J gene TRBJ1-4; D is perhaps TRBD1 (6 bases). The CDR3 covers 13 residues. Trimming took off 5 bases at V and 8 bases at J, with 12 bases between the two ends. Germline-derived CDR1 and CDR2 are SEHNR and FQNEAQ (reference sequence).

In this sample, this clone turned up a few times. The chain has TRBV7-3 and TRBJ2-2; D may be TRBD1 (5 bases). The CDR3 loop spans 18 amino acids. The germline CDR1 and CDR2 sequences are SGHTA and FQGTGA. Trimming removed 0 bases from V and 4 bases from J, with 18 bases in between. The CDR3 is CASSLTLRQGTGTGELFF. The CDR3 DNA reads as TGTGCCAGCAGCTTAACGTTAAGGCAGGGAACGGGCACCGGGGAGCTGTTTTTT.

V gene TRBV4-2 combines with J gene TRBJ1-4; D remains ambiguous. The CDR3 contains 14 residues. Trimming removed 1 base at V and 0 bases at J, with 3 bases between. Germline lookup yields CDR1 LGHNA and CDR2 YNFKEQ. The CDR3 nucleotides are TGTGCCAGCAGCCAAGGATCAACTAATGAAAAACTGTTTTTT. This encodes CASSQGSTNEKLFF.

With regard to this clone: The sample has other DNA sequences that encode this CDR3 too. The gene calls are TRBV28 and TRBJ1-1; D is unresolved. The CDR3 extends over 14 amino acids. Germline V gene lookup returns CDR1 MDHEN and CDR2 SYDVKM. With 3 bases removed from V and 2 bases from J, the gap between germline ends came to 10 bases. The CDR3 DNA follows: TGTGCCAGCAGTTTCAGCCAGCTAAACACTGAAGCTTTCTTT. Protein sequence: CASSFSQLNTEAFF.

Here the CDR3 reads CASSLFRGQFDGYTF. The CDR3 bases are TGTGCCAGCAGCTTATTTCGTGGACAGTTCGACGGCTACACCTTC. The chain carries TRBV7-2 and TRBJ1-2; weak D call: TRBD1 (6 bases). Trimming pared 2 bases from V and 8 bases from J, leaving 18 bases between. CDR3 length: 15 residues. The germline gives CDR1 SGHTA, CDR2 FQGNSA. The variable domain in full, completed from reference TRBV7-2 and TRBJ1-2, reads GAGVSQSPSNKVTEKGKDVELRCDPISGHTALYWYRQSLGQGLEFLIYFQGNSAPDKSGLPSDRFSAERTGGSVSTLTIQRTQQEDSAVYLCASSLFRGQFDGYTFGSGTRLTVV.

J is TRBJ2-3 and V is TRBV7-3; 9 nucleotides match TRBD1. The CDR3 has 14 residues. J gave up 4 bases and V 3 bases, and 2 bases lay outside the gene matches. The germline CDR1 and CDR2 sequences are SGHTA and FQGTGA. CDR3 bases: TGTGCCAGCAGCTTGGACAGGGGCGCAGATACGCAGTATTTT. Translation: CASSLDRGADTQYF.

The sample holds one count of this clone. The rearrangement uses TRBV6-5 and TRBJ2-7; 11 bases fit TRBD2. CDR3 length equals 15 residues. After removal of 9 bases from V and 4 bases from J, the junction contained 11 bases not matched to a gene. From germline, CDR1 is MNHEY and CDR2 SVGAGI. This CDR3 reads CARGILAGASYEQYF. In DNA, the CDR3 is TGTGCCAGGGGGATACTAGCGGGGGCTTCGTACGAGCAGTACTTC.

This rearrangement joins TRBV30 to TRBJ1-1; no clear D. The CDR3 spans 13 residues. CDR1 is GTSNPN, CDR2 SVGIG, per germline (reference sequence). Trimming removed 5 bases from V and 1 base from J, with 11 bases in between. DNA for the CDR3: TGTGCCTGGCAGACCGTTTCGAACACTGAAGCTTTCTTT. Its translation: CAWQTVSNTEAFF.

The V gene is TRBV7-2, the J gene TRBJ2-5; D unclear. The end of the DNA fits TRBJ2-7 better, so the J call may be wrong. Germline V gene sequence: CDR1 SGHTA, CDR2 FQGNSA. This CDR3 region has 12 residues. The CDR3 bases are TGTGCCAGCAGCTTTATGACCTACGAGCAGTACTTC. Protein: CASSFMTYEQYF.

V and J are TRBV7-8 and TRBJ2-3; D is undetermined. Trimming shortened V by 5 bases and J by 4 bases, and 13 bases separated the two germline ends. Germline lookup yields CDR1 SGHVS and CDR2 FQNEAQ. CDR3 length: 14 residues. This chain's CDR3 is CASSPREGSDTQYF. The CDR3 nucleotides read TGTGCCAGCAGCCCCCGTGAAGGGTCAGATACGCAGTATTTT.

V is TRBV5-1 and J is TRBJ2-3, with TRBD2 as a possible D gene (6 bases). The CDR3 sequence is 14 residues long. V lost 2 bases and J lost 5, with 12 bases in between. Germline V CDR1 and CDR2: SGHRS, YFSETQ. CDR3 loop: CASSFSGREDTQYF. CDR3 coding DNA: TGCGCCAGCAGCTTTAGCGGCAGGGAAGATACGCAGTATTTT.

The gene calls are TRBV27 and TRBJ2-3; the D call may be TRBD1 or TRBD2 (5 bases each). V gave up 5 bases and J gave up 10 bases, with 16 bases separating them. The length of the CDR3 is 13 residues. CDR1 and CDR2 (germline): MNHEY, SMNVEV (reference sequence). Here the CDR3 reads CASSPSPWGSQYF. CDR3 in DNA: TGTGCCAGCAGTCCGTCTCCCTGGGGGTCGCAGTATTTT.

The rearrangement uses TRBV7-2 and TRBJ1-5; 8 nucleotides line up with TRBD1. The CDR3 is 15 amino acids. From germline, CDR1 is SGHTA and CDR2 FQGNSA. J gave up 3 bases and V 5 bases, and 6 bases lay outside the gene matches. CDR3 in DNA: TGTGCCAGCAGCCTTCGGACAGGGATCAATCAGCCCCAGCATTTT. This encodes CASSLRTGINQPQHF.

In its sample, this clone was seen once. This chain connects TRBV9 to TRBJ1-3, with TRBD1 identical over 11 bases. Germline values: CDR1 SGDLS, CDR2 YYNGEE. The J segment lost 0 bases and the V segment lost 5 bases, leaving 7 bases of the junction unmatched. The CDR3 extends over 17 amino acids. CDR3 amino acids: CASSRTGGSYSGNTIYF. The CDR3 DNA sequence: TGTGCCAGCAGTCGGACAGGGGGCTCCTACTCTGGAAACACCATATATTTT.

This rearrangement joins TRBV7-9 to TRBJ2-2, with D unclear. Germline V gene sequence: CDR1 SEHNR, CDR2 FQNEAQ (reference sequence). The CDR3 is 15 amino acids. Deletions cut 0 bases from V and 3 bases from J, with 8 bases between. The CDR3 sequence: CASSLAQVYTGELFF. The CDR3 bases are TGTGCCAGCAGCTTAGCTCAAGTATACACCGGGGAGCTGTTTTTT.

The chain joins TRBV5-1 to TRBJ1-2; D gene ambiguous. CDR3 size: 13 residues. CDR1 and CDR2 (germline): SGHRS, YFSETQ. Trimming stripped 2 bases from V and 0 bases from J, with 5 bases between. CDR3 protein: CASSLGSNYGYTF. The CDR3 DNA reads TGCGCCAGCAGCTTAGGCTCTAACTATGGCTACACCTTC. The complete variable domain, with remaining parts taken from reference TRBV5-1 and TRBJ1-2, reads KAGVTQTPRYLIKTRGQQVTLSCSPISGHRSVSWYQQTPGQGLQFLFEYFSETQRNKGNFPGRFSGRQFSNSRSEMNVSTLELGDSALYLCASSLGSNYGYTFGSGTRLTVV.

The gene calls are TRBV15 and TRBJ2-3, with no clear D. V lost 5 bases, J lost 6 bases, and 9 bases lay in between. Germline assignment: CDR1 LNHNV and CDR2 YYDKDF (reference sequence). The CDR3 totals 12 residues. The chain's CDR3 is CATSSRMDTQYF. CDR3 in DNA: TGTGCCACCAGCTCCCGAATGGATACGCAGTATTTT.

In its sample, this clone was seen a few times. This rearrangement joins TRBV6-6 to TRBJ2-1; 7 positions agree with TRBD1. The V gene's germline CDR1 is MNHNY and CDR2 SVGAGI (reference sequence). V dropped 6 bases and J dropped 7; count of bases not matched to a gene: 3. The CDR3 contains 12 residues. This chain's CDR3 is CASSNRGNEQFF. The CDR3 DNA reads TGTGCCAGCAGCAACAGGGGTAATGAGCAGTTCTTC.

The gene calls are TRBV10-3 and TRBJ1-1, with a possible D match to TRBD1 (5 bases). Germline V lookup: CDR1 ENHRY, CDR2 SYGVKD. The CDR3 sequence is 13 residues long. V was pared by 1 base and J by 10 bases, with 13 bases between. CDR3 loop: CAISELSGNAAFF. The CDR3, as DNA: TGTGCCATCAGTGAGTTATCAGGGAACGCAGCTTTCTTT.

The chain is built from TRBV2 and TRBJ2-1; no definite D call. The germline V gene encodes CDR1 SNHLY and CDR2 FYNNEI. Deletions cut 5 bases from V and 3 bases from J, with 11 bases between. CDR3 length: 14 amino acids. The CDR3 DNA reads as TGTGCCAGCAGTCATCGTTCAGACTACAATGAGCAGTTCTTC. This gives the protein CASSHRSDYNEQFF.

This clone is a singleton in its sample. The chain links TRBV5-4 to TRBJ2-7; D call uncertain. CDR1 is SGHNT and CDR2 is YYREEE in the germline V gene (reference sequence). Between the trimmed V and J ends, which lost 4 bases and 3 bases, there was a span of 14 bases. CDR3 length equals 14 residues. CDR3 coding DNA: TGTGCCAGCAGCCGTCGTGGGAAAAGCTACGAGCAGTACTTC. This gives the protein CASSRRGKSYEQYF. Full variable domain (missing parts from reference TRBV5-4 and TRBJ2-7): ETGVTQSPTHLIKTRGQQVTLRCSSQSGHNTVSWYQQALGQGPQFIFQYYREEENGRGNFPPRFSGLQFPNYSSELNVNALELDDSALYLCASSRRGKSYEQYFGPGTRLTVT.

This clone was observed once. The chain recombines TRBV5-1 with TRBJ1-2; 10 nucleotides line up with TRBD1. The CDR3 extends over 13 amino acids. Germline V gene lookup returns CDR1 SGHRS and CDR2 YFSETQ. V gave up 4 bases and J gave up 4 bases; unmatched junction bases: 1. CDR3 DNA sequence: TGCGCCAGCAGCAGGACAGGGGGCTATGGCTACACCTTC. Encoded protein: CASSRTGGYGYTF. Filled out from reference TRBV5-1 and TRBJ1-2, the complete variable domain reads KAGVTQTPRYLIKTRGQQVTLSCSPISGHRSVSWYQQTPGQGLQFLFEYFSETQRNKGNFPGRFSGRQFSNSRSEMNVSTLELGDSALYLCASSRTGGYGYTFGSGTRLTVV.

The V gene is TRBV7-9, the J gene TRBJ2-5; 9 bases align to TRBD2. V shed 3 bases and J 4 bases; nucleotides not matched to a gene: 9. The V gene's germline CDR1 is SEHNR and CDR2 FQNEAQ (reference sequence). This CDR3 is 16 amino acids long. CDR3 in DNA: TGTGCCAGCAGCTTGCTCCGACTAGCGGTCGGAGAGACCCAGTACTTC. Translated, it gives CASSLLRLAVGETQYF.

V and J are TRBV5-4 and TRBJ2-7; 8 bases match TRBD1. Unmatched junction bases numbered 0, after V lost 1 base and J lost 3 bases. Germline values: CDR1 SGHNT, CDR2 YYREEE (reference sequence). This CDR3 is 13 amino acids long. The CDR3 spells CASSLTGGYEQYF. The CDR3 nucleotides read TGTGCCAGCAGCTTGACAGGGGGCTACGAGCAGTACTTC.

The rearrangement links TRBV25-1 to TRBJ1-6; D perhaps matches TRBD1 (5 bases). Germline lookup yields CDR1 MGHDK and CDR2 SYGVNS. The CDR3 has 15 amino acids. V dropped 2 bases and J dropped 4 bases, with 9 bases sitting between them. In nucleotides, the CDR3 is TGTGCCAGCAGTGAACAGGGACCTTATAATTCACCCCTCCACTTT. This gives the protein CASSEQGPYNSPLHF.

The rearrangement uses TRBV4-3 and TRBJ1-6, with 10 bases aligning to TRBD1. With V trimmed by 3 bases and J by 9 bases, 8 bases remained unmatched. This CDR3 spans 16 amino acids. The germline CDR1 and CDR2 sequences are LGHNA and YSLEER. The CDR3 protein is CASSHGPGQGTSPLHF. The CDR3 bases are TGCGCCAGCAGCCACGGCCCGGGACAGGGGACTTCACCCCTCCACTTT.

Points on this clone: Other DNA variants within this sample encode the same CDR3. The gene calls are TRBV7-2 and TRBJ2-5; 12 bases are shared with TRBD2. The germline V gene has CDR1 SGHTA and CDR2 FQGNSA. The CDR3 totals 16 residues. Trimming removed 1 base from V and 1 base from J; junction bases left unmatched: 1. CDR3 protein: CASSLELAGGQETQYF. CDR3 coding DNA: TGTGCCAGCAGCTTAGAACTAGCGGGGGGCCAAGAGACCCAGTACTTC.

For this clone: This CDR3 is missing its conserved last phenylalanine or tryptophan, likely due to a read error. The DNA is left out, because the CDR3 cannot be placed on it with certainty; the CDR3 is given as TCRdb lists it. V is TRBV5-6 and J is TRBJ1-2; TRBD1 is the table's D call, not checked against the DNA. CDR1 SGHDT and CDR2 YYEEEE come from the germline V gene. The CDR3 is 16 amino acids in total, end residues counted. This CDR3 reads CASSSRMTGGPRLSAL.

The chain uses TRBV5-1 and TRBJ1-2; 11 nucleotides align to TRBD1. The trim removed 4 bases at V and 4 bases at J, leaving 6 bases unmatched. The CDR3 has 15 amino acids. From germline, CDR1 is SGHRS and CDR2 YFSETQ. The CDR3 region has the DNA TGCGCCAGCAGCCTAACCGGGACAGGGGGCTATGGCTACACCTTC. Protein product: CASSLTGTGGYGYTF.

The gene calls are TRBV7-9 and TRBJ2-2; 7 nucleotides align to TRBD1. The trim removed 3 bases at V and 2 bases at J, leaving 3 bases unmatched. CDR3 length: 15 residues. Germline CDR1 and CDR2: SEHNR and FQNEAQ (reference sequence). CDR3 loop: CASSFGTANTGELFF. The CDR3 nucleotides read TGTGCCAGCAGCTTCGGGACAGCCAACACCGGGGAGCTGTTTTTT.